The 4 T cell receptor beta chains given below trace back to one sample, sequenced in a study of T cell responses to AZD1222 COVID-19 vaccine. The data were produced by immunoSEQ multiplex PCR, yet TCRdb's version contains in-frame clones alone and is incomplete. The data contain around 78,000 clones, roughly 88% of them singletons. The sample was peripheral blood, taken 28 days after the second AZD1222 dose. These receptors were collected from an adult who received the AZD1222 COVID-19 vaccine.

The rearrangement uses TRBV12-5 and TRBJ1-1; D call uncertain. Germline CDR1 reads LGHNT; CDR2 reads FRNRAP. This CDR3 spans 12 amino acids. Deletions cut 7 bases from V and 8 bases from J, with 14 bases between. The DNA for the CDR3 is TGTGCTAGTGCCTCGGGTCCCGGAGAAGCTTTCTTT. It encodes CASASGPGEAFF. Variable domain in full (rest from reference TRBV12-5 and TRBJ1-1): DARVTQTPRHKVTEMGQEVTMRCQPILGHNTVFWYRQTMMQGLELLAYFRNRAPLDDSGMPKDRFSAEMPDATLATLKIQPSEPRDSAVYFCASASGPGEAFFGQGTRLTVV.

The sample holds one count of this clone. The V and J genes are TRBV2 and TRBJ1-2; D remains unclear. Germline values: CDR1 SNHLY, CDR2 FYNNEI. Trimming took off 3 bases at V and 2 bases at J, with 4 bases between the two ends. The CDR3 is 12 residues long. The CDR3 loop reads CASSDRNYGYTF. The CDR3 DNA reads as TGTGCCAGCAGTGACAGGAACTATGGCTACACCTTC. Variable domain in full (rest from reference TRBV2 and TRBJ1-2): EPEVTQTPSHQVTQMGQEVILRCVPISNHLYFYWYRQILGQKVEFLVSFYNNEISEKSEIFDDQFSVERPDGSNFTLKIRSTKLEDSAMYFCASSDRNYGYTFGSGTRLTVV.

As for this clone: Other DNA sequences from this sample encode an identical CDR3 as well. The V and J genes are TRBV27 and TRBJ2-2; possibly TRBD1 for D (6 bases). The CDR3 consists of 14 residues. Germline V gene lookup returns CDR1 MNHEY and CDR2 SMNVEV (reference sequence). This chain's CDR3 is CATTGTRGTGELFF. The CDR3 DNA follows: TGTGCTACCACCGGGACACGGGGCACCGGGGAGCTGTTTTTT.

This chain links TRBV7-8 with TRBJ1-5; 7 nucleotides agree with TRBD1. V was pared by 1 base and J by 4 bases, with 10 bases of the junction left unmatched. CDR1 and CDR2 (germline): SGHVS, FQNEAQ. The CDR3 spans 17 residues. The CDR3 loop reads CASSLGTTGLRNQPQHF. CDR3 DNA: TGTGCCAGCAGCTTAGGGACGACAGGGCTAAGGAATCAGCCCCAGCATTTT.